This T cell receptor beta chain was documented in a study of blood T cell repertoires in COVID-19. Germline V gene lookup returns CDR1 SNHLY and CDR2 FYNNEI. The CDR3 runs 14 residues. The germline V and J ends were trimmed by 6 bases and 2 bases, with 10 bases remaining between them. Followed over time, Seattle patients had been enrolled while infection was active. Original analysis: Estimated nucleated cell counts came from reference gene primer amplification. TCRdb's copy holds only in-frame clones and misses some; the assay was immunoSEQ multiplex PCR. V and J calls and clone size are those listed in that table; D and trimming were worked out from the DNA. The sample has a few hundred thousand clones, about 85% seen once.

The specimen sequenced was peripheral blood. This chain links TRBV2 with TRBJ2-2, with D possibly TRBD2 on 5 matching bases. This sequence originates from a human donor with COVID-19, enrolled during active disease. The donor label of this sample is uncertain. For the CDR3, the DNA is TGTGCCAGCAGGCCGGGAACCAACACCGGGGAGCTGTTTTTT. Its protein product is CASRPGTNTGELFF.